The source of this T cell receptor beta chain is a study of blood T cell repertoires in COVID-19. Study-wide context: The cDNA or gDNA used as material had been derived from T cells, B-cell-depleted T cells, or PBMCs.

Assignments of participants to cohorts depended upon their own reported clinical history. It was within 2 weeks before study entry that exposed participants met a COVID-19 case. Germline V lookup: CDR1 SGDLS, CDR2 YYNGEE. The CDR3 covers 13 residues. Trimming pared 0 bases from V and 4 bases from J, leaving 7 bases between. Original handling: Amplifying reference gene primers gave estimates of nucleated cell counts. Sequenced by immunoSEQ multiplex PCR; TCRdb stores in-frame clones only, minus some. For V, J and clone size, that table is used; D and trimming come from the DNA. Of almost 350,000 clones listed, 88% are singletons. This clone was observed once.

The receptor comes from a woman aged 25 to 39 who had been exposed to COVID-19. The chain carries TRBV9 and TRBJ1-2, with a tentative D call TRBD1 (5 bases). Sequenced material: PBMCs or T cells enriched from blood (not recorded which). CDR3: CASSVGQPYGYTF. The CDR3 DNA reads as TGTGCCAGCAGCGTAGGACAGCCCTATGGCTACACCTTC.